This TCR beta chain originates from a study of T cell responses to AZD1222 COVID-19 vaccine. TCRdb's table, derived via immunoSEQ multiplex PCR, lists solely in-frame clones and lacks some. The table records more than 95,000 clones, 70% to 90% of them present only once. The germline V and J ends were trimmed by 5 bases and 5 bases, with 19 bases remaining between them. The germline V gene has CDR1 SGHTA and CDR2 FQGNSA. The CDR3 extends over 15 amino acids. The TCR originated in an adult in good health. The J gene is TRBJ2-7, the V gene TRBV7-2, with D possibly being TRBD1 (7 bases). Sequenced here: peripheral blood, sampled on day 0 of AZD1222 vaccination. The CDR3 protein is CASSTAGQPNNEQYF. CDR3 bases: TGTGCCAGCAGCACCGCGGGACAGCCAAACAACGAGCAGTACTTC.